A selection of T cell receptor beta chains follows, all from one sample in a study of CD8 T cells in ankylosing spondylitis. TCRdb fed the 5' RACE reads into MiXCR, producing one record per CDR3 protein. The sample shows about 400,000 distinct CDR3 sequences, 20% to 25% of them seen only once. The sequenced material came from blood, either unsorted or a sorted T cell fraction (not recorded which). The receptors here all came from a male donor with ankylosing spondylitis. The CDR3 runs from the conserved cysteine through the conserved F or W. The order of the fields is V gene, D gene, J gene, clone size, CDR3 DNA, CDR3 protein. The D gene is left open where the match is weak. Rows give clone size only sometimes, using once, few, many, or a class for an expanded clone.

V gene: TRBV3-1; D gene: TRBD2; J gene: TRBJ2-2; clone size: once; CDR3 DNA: TGTGCCAGCAGCTATATAGCGGGAGCCGGGGAGCTGTTTTTT; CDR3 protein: CASSYIAGAGELFF
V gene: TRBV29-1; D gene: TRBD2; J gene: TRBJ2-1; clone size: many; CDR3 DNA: TGCAGCGCCGAAATAGCGGGAGGCTACAATGAGCAGTTCTTC; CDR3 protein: CSAEIAGGYNEQFF
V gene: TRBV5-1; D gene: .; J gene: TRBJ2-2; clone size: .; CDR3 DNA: TGCGCCAGCAGCTTCGAAGCTAGCGCCACGGGCACCGGGGAGCTGTTTTTT; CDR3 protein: CASSFEASATGTGELFF
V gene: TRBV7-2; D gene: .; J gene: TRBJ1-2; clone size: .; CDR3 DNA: TGTGCCAGCAGCTTTGGACCCGGACTAGGCTATGGCTACACCTTC; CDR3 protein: CASSFGPGLGYGYTF
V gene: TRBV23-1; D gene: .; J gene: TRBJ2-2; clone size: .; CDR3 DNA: TGCGCCAGCAGTCAAATCGGCAAGAACACCGGGGAGCTGTTTTTT; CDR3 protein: CASSQIGKNTGELFF
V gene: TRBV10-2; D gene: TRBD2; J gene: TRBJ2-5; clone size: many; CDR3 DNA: TGCGCCAGCAGTGAGACGGGACTAGCTGAGACCCAGTACTTC; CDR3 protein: CASSETGLAETQYF
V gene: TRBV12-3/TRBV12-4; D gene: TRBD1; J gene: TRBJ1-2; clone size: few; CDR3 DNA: TGTGCCAGCACTCGGGACAGCCAGAGGTTAAACTATGGCTACACCTTC; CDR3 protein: CASTRDSQRLNYGYTF
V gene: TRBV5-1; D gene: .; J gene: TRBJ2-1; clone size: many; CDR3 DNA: TGCGCCAGCAGCTTGGGTAGCATCTCCTACAATGAGCAGTTCTTC; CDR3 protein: CASSLGSISYNEQFF
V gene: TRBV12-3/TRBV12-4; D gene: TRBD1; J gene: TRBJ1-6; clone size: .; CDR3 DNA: TGTGCCAGCAGGGGGGGACAGGGGAACAATTCACCCCTCCACTTT; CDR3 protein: CASRGGQGNNSPLHF
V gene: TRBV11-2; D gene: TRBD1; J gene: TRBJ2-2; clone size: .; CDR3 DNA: TGTGCCACCGGGGACAGATCGAACACCGGGGAGCTGTTTTTT; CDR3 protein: CATGDRSNTGELFF
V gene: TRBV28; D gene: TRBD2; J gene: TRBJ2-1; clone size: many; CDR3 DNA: TGTGCCAGCAGTAGGCGGGAGAGGTTCAATGAGCAGTTCTTC; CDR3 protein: CASSRRERFNEQFF
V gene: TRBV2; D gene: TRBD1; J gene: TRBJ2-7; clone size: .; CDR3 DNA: TGTGCCAGCAGTGAAGGCAGGGGGCCCAACGAGCAGTACTTC; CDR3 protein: CASSEGRGPNEQYF
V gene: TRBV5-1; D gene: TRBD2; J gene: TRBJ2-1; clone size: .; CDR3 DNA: TGCGCCAGCAGCGGGACTAGCGGTAACAATGAGCAGTTCTTC; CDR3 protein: CASSGTSGNNEQFF
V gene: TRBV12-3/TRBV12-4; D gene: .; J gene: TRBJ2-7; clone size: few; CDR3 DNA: TGTGCCAGTGGGCTCCCGTTCGAGCAGTACTTC; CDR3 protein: CASGLPFEQYF
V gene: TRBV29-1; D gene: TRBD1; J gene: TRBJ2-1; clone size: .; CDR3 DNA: TGCAGCGCTCGAAGGGACAGGGGGCAAGCGGAGTTCTTC; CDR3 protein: CSARRDRGQAEFF
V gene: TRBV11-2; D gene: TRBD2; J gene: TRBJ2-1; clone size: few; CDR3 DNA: TGTGCCAGCAGCTTAGGGGGAGGGCCCCACAATGAGCAGTTCTTC; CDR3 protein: CASSLGGGPHNEQFF
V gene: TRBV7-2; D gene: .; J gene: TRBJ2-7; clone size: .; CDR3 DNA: TGTGCCAGCAGCTTCTGGACACGAAACTACGAGCAGTACTTC; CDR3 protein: CASSFWTRNYEQYF
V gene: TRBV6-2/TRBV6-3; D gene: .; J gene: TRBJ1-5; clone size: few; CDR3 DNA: TGTGCCAGCAGTTATCAACAGGGATTCAATCAGCCCCAGCATTTT; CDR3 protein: CASSYQQGFNQPQHF
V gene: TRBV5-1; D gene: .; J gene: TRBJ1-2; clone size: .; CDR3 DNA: TGCGCCAGCAGGGATGAGCGGATTAACTATGGCTACACCTTC; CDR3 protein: CASRDERINYGYTF
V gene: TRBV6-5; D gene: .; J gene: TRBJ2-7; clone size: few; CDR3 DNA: TGTGCCAGCAGTTACTCAGGTAGCGCTCAGGGTTCCTACGAGCAGTACTTC; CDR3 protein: CASSYSGSAQGSYEQYF
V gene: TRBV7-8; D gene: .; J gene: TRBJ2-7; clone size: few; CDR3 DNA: TGTGCCAGCAGCTTAGACCACAGAGGATACGAGCAGTACTTC; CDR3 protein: CASSLDHRGYEQYF
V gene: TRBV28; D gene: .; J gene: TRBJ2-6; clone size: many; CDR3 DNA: TGTGCCAGCAGTTTACCCATCAGAACTCCTGGGGCCAACGTCCTGACTTTC; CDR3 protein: CASSLPIRTPGANVLTF
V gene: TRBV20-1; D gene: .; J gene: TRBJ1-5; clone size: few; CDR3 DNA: TGCAGTGCTAGGCAGGGGTATCAGCCCCAGCATTTT; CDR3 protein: CSARQGYQPQHF
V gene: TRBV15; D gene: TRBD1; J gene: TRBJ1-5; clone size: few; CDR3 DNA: TGTGCCACCAGCAGGGACAGGGGTACGGGCAATCAGCCCCAGCATTTT; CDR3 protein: CATSRDRGTGNQPQHF
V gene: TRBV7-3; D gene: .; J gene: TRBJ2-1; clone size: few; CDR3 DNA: TGTGCCAGCAGCTTAAACCGTTACAATGAGCAGTTCTTC; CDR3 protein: CASSLNRYNEQFF
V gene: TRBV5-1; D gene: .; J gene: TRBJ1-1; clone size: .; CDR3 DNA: TGCGCCAGCAGCCCGGTGGGGCAGCCTATGAACACTGAAGCTTTCTTT; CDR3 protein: CASSPVGQPMNTEAFF
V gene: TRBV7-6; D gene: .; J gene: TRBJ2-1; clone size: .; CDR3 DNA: TGTGCCAGCAGCTCTGTCGCCATGCCCTACAATGAGCAGTTCTTC; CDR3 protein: CASSSVAMPYNEQFF
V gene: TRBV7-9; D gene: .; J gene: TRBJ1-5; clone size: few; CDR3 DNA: TGTGCCAGCAGCTTAGGAGACGGACGAAATCAGCCCCAGCATTTT; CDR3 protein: CASSLGDGRNQPQHF
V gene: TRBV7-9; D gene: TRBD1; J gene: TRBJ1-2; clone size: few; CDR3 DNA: TGTGCCAGCAGCCTAACAGGGGGCCTTGGCTACACCTTC; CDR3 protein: CASSLTGGLGYTF
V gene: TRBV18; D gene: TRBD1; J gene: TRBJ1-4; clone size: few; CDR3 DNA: TGTGCCAGCTCACCACCTGACAGGGCTGGGGATGAAAAACTGTTTTTT; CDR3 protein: CASSPPDRAGDEKLFF
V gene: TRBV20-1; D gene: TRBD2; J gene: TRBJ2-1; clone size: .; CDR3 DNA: TGCAGTGCTACCAGACTAGCGGGCCTCAATGAGCAGTTCTTC; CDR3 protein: CSATRLAGLNEQFF
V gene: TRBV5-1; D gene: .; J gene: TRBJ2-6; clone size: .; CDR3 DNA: TGCGCCAGCAGCTACAGACGTAACTCTGGGGCCAACGTCCTGACTTTC; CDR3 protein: CASSYRRNSGANVLTF
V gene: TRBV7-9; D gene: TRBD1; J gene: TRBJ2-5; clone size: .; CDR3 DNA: TGTGCCAGCAGCGAACCGGGACAGGGGCAAGAGACCCAGTACTTC; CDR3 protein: CASSEPGQGQETQYF
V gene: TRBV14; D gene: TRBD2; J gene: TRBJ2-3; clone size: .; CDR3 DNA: TGTGCCAGCAGCCATCGTCTAGCGGGAGTGCTGACAGATACGCAGTATTTT; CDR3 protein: CASSHRLAGVLTDTQYF
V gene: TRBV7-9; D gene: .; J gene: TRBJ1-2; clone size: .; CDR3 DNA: TGTGCCAGCAGCTTAGAGGGTTTTGACTATGGCTACACCTTC; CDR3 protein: CASSLEGFDYGYTF
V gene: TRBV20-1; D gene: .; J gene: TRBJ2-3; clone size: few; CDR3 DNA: TGCAGTGCCCTCAAGGAGTTCGGGGCAACAGATACGCAGTATTTT; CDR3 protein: CSALKEFGATDTQYF
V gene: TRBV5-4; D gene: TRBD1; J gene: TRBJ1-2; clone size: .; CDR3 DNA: TGTGCCAGCACCCCAAAATCGGACAGGCTGTATGGCTACACCTTC; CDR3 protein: CASTPKSDRLYGYTF
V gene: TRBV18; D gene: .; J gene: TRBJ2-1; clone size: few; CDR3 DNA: TGTGCCAGCTCCCGTTCGATGAGCCGTACCTACAATGAGCAGTTCTTC; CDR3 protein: CASSRSMSRTYNEQFF
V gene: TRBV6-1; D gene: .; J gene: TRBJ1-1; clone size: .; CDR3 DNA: TGTGCCGGGAAGCAGGGTTGGATGAACACTGAAGCTTTCTTT; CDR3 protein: CAGKQGWMNTEAFF
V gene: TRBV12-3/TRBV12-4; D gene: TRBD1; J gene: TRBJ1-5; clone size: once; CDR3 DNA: TGTGCCAGCAGTATTACCGGGACAGGCGACGACAATAAGCCCCAGCATTTT; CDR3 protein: CASSITGTGDDNKPQHF
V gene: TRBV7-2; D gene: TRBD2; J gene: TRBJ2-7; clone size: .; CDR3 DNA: TGTGCCAGCAGCCACGGGGACTACCAGTACTTC; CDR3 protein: CASSHGDYQYF
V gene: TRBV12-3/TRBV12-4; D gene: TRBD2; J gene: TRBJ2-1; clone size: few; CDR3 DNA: TGTGCCAGCAGTTTCCTAGCGGGAAAATACAATGAGCAGTTCTTC; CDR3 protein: CASSFLAGKYNEQFF
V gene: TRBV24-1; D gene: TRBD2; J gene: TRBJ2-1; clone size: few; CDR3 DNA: TGTGCCACCAGTGAGCCGGGACTACGATACAATGAGCAGTTCTTC; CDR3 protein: CATSEPGLRYNEQFF
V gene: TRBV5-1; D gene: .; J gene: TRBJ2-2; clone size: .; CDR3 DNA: TGCGCCAGCAGCTTGCTTCAGGTCAACACCGGGGAGCTGTTTTTT; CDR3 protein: CASSLLQVNTGELFF
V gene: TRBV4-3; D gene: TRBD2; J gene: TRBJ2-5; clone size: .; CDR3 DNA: TGCGCCAGCAGCGCCCTTCGGGCTAGCGGAGAGACCCAGTACTTC; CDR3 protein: CASSALRASGETQYF
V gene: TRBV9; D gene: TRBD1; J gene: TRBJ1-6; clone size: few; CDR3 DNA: TGTGCCAGCAGCGGGACAGGGTTCTCCTATAATTCACCCCTCCACTTT; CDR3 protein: CASSGTGFSYNSPLHF
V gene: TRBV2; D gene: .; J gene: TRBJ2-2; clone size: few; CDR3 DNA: TGTGCCAGCAGACCTTTCCAGAACACCGGGGAGCTGTTTTTT; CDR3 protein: CASRPFQNTGELFF
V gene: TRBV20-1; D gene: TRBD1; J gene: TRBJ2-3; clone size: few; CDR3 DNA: TGCAGTGCTACCCCGGGACAGGGGGCAGATACGCAGTATTTT; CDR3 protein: CSATPGQGADTQYF
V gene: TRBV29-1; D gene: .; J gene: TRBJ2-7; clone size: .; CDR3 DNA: TGCAGCGTTGCACTGGGGGCAACCTACGAGCAGTACTTC; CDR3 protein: CSVALGATYEQYF
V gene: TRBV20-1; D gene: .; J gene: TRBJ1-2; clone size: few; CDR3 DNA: TGCAGTGCTAGGGACAGACTCGTCTATGGCTACACCTTC; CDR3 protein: CSARDRLVYGYTF
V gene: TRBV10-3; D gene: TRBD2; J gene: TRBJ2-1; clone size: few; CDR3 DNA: TGTGCCATCAGAGGACTAGAAAATGAGCAGTTCTTC; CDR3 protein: CAIRGLENEQFF
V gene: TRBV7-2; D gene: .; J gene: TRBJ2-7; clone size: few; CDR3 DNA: TGTGCCAGCAGCTTAGTCGTGGGTAGCGGTGGCTACGAGCAGTACTTC; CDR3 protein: CASSLVVGSGGYEQYF
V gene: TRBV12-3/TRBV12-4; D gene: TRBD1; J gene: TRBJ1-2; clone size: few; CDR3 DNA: TGTGCCAGCAGTTTATTGGTGACAGGGGACTATGGCTACACCTTC; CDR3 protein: CASSLLVTGDYGYTF
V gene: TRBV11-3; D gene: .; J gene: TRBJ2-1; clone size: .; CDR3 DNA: TGTGCCAGCAGCTTGATGGGGGAGCAGTTCTTC; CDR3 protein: CASSLMGEQFF
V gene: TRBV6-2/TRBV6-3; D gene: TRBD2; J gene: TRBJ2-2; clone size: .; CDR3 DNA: TGTGCCAGCAGTCGGGACTATATCAACACCGGGGAGCTGTTTTTT; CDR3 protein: CASSRDYINTGELFF